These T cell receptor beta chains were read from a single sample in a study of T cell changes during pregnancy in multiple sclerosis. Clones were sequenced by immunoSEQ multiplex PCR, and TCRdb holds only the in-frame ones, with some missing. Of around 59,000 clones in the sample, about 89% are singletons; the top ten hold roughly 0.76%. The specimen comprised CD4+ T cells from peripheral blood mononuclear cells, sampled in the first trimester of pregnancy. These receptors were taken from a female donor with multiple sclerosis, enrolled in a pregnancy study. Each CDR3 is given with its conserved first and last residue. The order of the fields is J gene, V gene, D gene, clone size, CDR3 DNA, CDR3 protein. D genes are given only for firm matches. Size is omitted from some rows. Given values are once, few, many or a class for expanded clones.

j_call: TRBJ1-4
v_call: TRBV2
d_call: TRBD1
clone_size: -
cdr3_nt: TGTGCCAGCACACCGACAGGGGTTAATGAAAAACTGTTTTTT
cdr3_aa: CASTPTGVNEKLFF

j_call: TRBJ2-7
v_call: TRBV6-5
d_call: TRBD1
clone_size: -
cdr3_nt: TGTGCCAGCAGTTACTCGCTGACAGGGGGGACCTACGAGCAGTACTTC
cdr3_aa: CASSYSLTGGTYEQYF

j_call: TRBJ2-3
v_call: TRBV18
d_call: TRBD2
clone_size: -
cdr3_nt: TGTGCCAGCTCACCACCCCGGACTAGCGGCACAGATACGCAGTATTTT
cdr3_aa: CASSPPRTSGTDTQYF

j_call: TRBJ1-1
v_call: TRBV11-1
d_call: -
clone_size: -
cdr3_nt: TGTGCCAGCAGCTTAGTTACGGGATTGAACACTGAAGCTTTCTTT
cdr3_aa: CASSLVTGLNTEAFF

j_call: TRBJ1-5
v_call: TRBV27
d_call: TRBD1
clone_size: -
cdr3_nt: TGTGCCAGCAGGGGGACAGGATATAGCAATCAGCCCCAGCATTTT
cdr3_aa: CASRGTGYSNQPQHF

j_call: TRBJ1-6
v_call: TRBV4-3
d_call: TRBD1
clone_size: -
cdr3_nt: TGCGCCAGCAGCCAAGAGAGACAGGGCTTCAATTCACCCCTCCACTTT
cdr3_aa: CASSQERQGFNSPLHF

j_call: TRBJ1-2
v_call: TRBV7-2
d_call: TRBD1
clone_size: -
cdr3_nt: TGTGCCAGCAGCTTAGTCGACAGGGGATATGGCTACACCTTC
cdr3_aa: CASSLVDRGYGYTF

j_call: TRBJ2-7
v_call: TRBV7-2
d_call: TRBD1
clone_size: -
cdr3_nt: TGTGCCAGCAGCTTTGGACAGGGATCCTACGAGCAGTACTTC
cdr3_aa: CASSFGQGSYEQYF

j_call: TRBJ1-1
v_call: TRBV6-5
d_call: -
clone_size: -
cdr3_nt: TGTGCCAGCAGTTACTCTAGGGGACAGAACACTGAAGCTTTCTTT
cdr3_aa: CASSYSRGQNTEAFF

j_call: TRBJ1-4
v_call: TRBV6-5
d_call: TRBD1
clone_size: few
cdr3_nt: TGTGCCAGCAGTTACGGGACAGGGAGCCAAAAACTGTTTTTT
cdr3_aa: CASSYGTGSQKLFF

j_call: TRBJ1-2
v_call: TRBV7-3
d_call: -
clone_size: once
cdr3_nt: TGTGCCGTTCCAGGCTCCAACTATGGCTACACCTTC
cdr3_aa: CAVPGSNYGYTF

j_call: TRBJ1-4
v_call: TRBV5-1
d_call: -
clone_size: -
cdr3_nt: TGCGCCAGCAGCTTGGGGCAGGGGAAAGAAAAACTGTTTTTT
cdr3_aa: CASSLGQGKEKLFF

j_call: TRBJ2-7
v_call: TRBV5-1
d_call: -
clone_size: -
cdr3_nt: TGCGCCAGCAGCTTGGTATCCGGGGGCTACGAGCAGTACTTC
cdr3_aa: CASSLVSGGYEQYF

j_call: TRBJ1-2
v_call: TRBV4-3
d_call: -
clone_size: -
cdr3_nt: TGCGCCAGCAGCCAAGATCTATCCTTGGGGGCTGGCTACACCTTC
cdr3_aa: CASSQDLSLGAGYTF

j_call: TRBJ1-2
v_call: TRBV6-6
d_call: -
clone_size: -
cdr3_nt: TGTGCCAGCAGTTACTCTCCAAGAGACAGGCCAACCGGCTACACCTTC
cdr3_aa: CASSYSPRDRPTGYTF

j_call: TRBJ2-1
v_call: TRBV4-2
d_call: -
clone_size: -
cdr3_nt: TGTGCCAGCAGCCAAGAGTCGGGGGGCGTAAACAATGAGCAGTTCTTC
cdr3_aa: CASSQESGGVNNEQFF

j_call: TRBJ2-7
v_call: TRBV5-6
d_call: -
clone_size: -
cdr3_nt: TGTGCCAGCAGATTCCGGGACTTTATAACCTACGAGCAGTACTTC
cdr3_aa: CASRFRDFITYEQYF

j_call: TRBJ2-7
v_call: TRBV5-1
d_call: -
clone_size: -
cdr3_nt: TGCGCCAGCAGCTTGGTGGCGGGGGCTCCCAACGAGCAGTACTTC
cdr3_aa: CASSLVAGAPNEQYF

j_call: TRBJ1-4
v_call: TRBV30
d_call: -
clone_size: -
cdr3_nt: TGTGCCTGGACCAGGGCAGCTGAAAAACTGTTTTTT
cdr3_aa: CAWTRAAEKLFF

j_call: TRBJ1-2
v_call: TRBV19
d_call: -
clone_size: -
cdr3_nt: TGTGCCAGTAGTACAAGACAGGAGACGGGCTACACCTTC
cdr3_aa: CASSTRQETGYTF

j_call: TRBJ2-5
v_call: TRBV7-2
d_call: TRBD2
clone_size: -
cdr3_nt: TGTGCCAGCAGCTTATTTGTCGTCCAGCGGGGACTCCAAGAGACCCAGTACTTC
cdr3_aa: CASSLFVVQRGLQETQYF

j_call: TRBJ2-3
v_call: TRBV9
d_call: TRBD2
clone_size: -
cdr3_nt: TGTGCCAGCAGCGCTCCGGGACTAGGAAGTGCAGATACGCAGTATTTT
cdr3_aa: CASSAPGLGSADTQYF

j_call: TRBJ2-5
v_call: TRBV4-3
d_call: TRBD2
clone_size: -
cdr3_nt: TGCGCCAGCAGCCAAGATGTGGCTAGCGGGGTGGAGACCCAGTACTTC
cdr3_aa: CASSQDVASGVETQYF

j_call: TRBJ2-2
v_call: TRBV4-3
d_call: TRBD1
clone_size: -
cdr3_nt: TGCGCCAGCAGCCAACAGGGACAGGGGAACACCGGGGAGCTGTTTTTT
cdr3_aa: CASSQQGQGNTGELFF

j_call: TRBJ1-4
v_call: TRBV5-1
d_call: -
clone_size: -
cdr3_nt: TGCGCCAGCAGCCCGACAGGAGCCAGGAATGAAAAACTGTTTTTT
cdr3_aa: CASSPTGARNEKLFF

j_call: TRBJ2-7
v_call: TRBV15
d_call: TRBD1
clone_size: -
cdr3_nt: TGTGCCACTGGGTCCGGGACAGGGGGCTCCTACGAGCAGTACTTC
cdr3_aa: CATGSGTGGSYEQYF

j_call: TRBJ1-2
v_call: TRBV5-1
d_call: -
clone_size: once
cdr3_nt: TGCGCCAGCAGCTTGAGTGCCCTCCTTCAGGGTTGGGGCTACACCTTC
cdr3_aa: CASSLSALLQGWGYTF

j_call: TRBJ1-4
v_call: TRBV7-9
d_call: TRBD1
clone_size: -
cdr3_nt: TGTGCCAGCACCAGGACAGGGGGAGACGAAAAACTGTTTTTT
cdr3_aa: CASTRTGGDEKLFF

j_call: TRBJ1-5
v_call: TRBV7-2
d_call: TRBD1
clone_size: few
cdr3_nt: TGTGCCAGCAGCTTAGTGGTCGGAGGGAGACAGGGGACCAATCAGCCCCAGCATTTT
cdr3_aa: CASSLVVGGRQGTNQPQHF

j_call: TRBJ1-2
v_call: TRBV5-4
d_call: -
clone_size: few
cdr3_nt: TGTGCCAGCAGCTCCAGACAGCTTATCTATGGCTACACCTTC
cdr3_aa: CASSSRQLIYGYTF

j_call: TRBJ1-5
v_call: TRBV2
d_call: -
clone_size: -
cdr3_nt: TGTGCCAGCAGCGCCAGGGGATGGGAGAGTAATCAGCCCCAGCATTTT
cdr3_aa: CASSARGWESNQPQHF

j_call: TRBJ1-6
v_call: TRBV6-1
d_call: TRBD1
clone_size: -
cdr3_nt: TGTGCCAGCTGGGACAGGGCTCGCCCTGATTCACCCCTCCACTTT
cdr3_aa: CASWDRARPDSPLHF

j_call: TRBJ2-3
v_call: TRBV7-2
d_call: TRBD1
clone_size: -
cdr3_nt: TGTGCCAGCAGCTTCCGACAGGGACCAGATACGCAGTATTTT
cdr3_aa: CASSFRQGPDTQYF

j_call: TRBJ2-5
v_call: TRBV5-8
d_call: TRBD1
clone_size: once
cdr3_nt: TGTGCCAGCAGCCCGACTGGACAGGGAGTACGAGAGACCCAGTACTTC
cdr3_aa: CASSPTGQGVRETQYF

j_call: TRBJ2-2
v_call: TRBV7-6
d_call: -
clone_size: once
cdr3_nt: TGTGCCAGCAGCCCTCAGGGTTCCGGGGAGCTGTTTTTT
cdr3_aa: CASSPQGSGELFF

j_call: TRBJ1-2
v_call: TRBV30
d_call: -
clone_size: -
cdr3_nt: TGTGCCTGGAGCGTACTATTAAACTATGGCTACACCTTC
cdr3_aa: CAWSVLLNYGYTF

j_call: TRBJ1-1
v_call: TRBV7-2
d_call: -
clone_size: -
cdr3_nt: TGTGCCAGCAGCTTAGGGCAGATGAACACTGAAGCTTTCTTT
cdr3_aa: CASSLGQMNTEAFF

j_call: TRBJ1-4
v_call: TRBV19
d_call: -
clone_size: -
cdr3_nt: TGTGCCAGTAGTATATCCAGGCAAAATGAAAAACTGTTTTTT
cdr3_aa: CASSISRQNEKLFF

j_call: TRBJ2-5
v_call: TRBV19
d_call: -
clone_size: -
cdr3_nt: TGTGCCAGCACCCGAGGAGGGAAAGAGACCCAGTACTTC
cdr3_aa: CASTRGGKETQYF

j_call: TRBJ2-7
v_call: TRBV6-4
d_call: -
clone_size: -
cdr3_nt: TGTGCCAGCAGTGCTATCAGGGGAGGGCCCTACGAGCAGTACTTC
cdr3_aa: CASSAIRGGPYEQYF

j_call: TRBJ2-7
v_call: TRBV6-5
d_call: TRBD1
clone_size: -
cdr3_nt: TGTGCCAGCGGGACAGGGGGCTACGAGCAGTACTTC
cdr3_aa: CASGTGGYEQYF

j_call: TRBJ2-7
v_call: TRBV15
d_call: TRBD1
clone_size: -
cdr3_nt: TGTGCCACCAGCAGAGCTCAGACAGGGGGGAGCTCCTACGAGCAGTACTTC
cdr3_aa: CATSRAQTGGSSYEQYF

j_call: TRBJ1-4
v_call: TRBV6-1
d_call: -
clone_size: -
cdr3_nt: TGTGCCAGCAGAACAATGGGGGGAGGAGAAAAACTGTTTTTT
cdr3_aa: CASRTMGGGEKLFF

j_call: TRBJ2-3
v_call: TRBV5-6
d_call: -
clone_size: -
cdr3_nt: TGTGCCAGCAGCCCACCTCGGGCCAGGGGAAGCACAGATACGCAGTATTTT
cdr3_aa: CASSPPRARGSTDTQYF

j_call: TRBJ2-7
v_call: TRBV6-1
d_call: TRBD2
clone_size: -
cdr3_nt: TGTGCCAGCAGTGATCATCCGACGGGGACTAGATACGAGCAGTACTTC
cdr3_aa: CASSDHPTGTRYEQYF

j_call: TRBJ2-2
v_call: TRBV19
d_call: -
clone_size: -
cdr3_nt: TGTGCCAGTAGTGGTCGGGGGTGGTCCGGGGAGCTGTTTTTT
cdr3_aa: CASSGRGWSGELFF

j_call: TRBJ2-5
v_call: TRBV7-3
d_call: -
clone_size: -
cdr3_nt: TGTGCCAGCAGCTGGAAGACTCAAGAGACCCAGTACTTC
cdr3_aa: CASSWKTQETQYF

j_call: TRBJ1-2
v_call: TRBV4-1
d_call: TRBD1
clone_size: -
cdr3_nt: TGCGCCAGCAACCCAGGACAGGGATTTTACTATGGCTACACCTTC
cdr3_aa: CASNPGQGFYYGYTF

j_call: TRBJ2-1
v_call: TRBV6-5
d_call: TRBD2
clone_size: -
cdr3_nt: TGTGCCAGCAGTTCCCGACTAGCCGATGAGCAGTTCTTC
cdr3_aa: CASSSRLADEQFF

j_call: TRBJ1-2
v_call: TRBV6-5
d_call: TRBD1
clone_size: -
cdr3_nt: TGTGCCAGCAGTTACTCGGGACAGCCCCACTTC
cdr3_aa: CASSYSGQPHF

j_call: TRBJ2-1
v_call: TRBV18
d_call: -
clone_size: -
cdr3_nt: TGTGCCAGCTCATTACTCACAGGAGACAATGAGCAGTTCTTC
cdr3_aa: CASSLLTGDNEQFF

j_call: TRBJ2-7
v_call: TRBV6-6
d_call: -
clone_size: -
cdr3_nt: TGTGCCAGCAGTTACACAGGGTCGGTCTACGAGCAGTACTTC
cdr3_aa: CASSYTGSVYEQYF

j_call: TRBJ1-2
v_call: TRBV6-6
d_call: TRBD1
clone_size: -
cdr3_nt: TGTGCCAGCAGTAGCCGGGACAGGGGGACCTATGGCTACACCTTC
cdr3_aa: CASSSRDRGTYGYTF